Listed below are T cell receptor beta chains from one sample, sequenced in a study of blood T cell repertoires in COVID-19. Assay used: immunoSEQ multiplex PCR; TCRdb lists only in-frame clones, some missing. The table lists approximately 210,000 clones, 94% of them singletons. The sequenced sample was peripheral blood. The receptors come from a man younger than 45 with COVID-19, enrolled during active disease. Both conserved end residues are part of each CDR3. D genes are given only for firm matches.

>TRBD1|TRBJ1-6|TRBV6-1
TGTGCCAGCAGTGAGATCGGACAGGGAAATTCACCCCTCCACTTT
CASSEIGQGNSPLHF
>TRBD2|TRBJ2-7|TRBV7-6
TGTGCCAGCAGCCGGGGGGGTAAACACGAGCAGTACTTC
CASSRGGKHEQYF
>TRBD2|TRBJ2-3|TRBV20-1
TGCAGTGCCAGTTCGCCTAGCGGGGGCACAGATACGCAGTATTTT
CSASSPSGGTDTQYF
>-|TRBJ2-7|TRBV5-5
TGTGCCAGCAGCTTGGTAGGGGCGACCTACGAGCAGTACTTC
CASSLVGATYEQYF
>-|TRBJ1-2|TRBV12-3/TRBV12-4
TGTGCCAGCAGTCGACAGATACGAGGCTACACCTTC
CASSRQIRGYTF
>TRBD1|TRBJ1-2|TRBV6-6
TGTGCCAGCAGCCAGGGGGACTATGGCTACACCTTC
CASSQGDYGYTF
>TRBD1|TRBJ2-2|TRBV11-3
TGTGCCAGCAGTGGGGGACAGGGGCTCGGGGAGCTGTTTTTT
CASSGGQGLGELFF
>TRBD1|TRBJ2-7|TRBV5-1
TGCGCCAGCAGCTTGGGACAGGGGGCTCAGTACTTC
CASSLGQGAQYF
>TRBD2|TRBJ2-1|TRBV4-1
TGCGCCAGCAGCCAAGGCCCACCTCTAGCGGGGGGGGGAAATGAGCAGTTCTTC
CASSQGPPLAGGGNEQFF
>-|TRBJ1-2|TRBV6-1
TGTGCCAGCAGTGAAGTGGGGGGGTCGGATGGCTACACCTTC
CASSEVGGSDGYTF
>-|TRBJ2-1|TRBV27
TGTGCCAGCAGCTCGACAGGTTTCTACAATGAGCAGTTCTTC
CASSSTGFYNEQFF
>-|TRBJ1-2|TRBV18
TGTGCCAGCTCACCTGGGGACTCCTGGAGCTATGGCTACACCTTC
CASSPGDSWSYGYTF
>TRBD1|TRBJ2-7|TRBV6-5
TGTGCCAGCAGTTTTACGGGACAGGGGTTCCAGCAGTACTTC
CASSFTGQGFQQYF
>-|TRBJ2-7|TRBV19
TGTGCCAGTAGTCCGGGGGACAGCCACTACGAGCAGTACTTC
CASSPGDSHYEQYF
>TRBD1|TRBJ2-7|TRBV9
TGTGCCAGCAGCGCCGGGACAGGCGGAACCTACGAGCAGTACTTC
CASSAGTGGTYEQYF
>TRBD2|TRBJ2-7|TRBV4-1
TGCGCCAGCAGCCGGTGGGGTGGTACTAGCGGGCCCCAGAGCTCCTACGAGCAGTACTTC
CASSRWGGTSGPQSSYEQYF
>TRBD2|TRBJ2-1|TRBV6-2/TRBV6-3
TGTGCCAGCAGTTACCTAGCGGGGGGGATGTACAATGAGCAGTTCTTC
CASSYLAGGMYNEQFF
>-|TRBJ1-5|TRBV13
TGTGCCAGCAGCTTAGGCAGTTTCAATCAGCCCCAGCATTTT
CASSLGSFNQPQHF
>-|TRBJ1-4|TRBV5-1
TGCGCCAGCAGCTTGGAACGGACAGCCCCTAATGAAAAACTGTTTTTT
CASSLERTAPNEKLFF
>-|TRBJ2-3|TRBV24-1
TGTGCCACCAGTGATCGGGACTCCCATACGCAGTATTTT
CATSDRDSHTQYF
>-|TRBJ1-1|TRBV2
TGTGCCAGCAACCCCCTAGGGAACACTGAAGCTTTCTTT
CASNPLGNTEAFF
>TRBD1|TRBJ1-5|TRBV7-6
TGTGCCAGCAGCCCTTTTACAGGGGGCGATCAGCCCCAGCATTTT
CASSPFTGGDQPQHF
>TRBD1|TRBJ2-1|TRBV6-2/TRBV6-3
TGTGCCAGCACCCCTACCGGGACAGGGGGCAGGGATGAGCAGTTCTTC
CASTPTGTGGRDEQFF
>TRBD1|TRBJ2-3|TRBV25-1
TGTGCCAGCAGTGAAAGGACAGGGGGATTAGATACGCAGTATTTT
CASSERTGGLDTQYF
>-|TRBJ2-3|TRBV4-1
TGCGCCAGCAGCCCGCGAAGGGGGGGGAAAGATACGCAGTATTTT
CASSPRRGGKDTQYF
>-|TRBJ2-3|TRBV28
TGTGCCAGCAGTTCTATCGCGTTTCTGAAACCAGATACGCAGTATTTT
CASSSIAFLKPDTQYF
>TRBD2|TRBJ2-1|TRBV5-1
TGCGCCAGCAGCAGGAGCGGGGGGGATTACAATGAGCAGTTCTTC
CASSRSGGDYNEQFF
>TRBD1|TRBJ1-5|TRBV12-3/TRBV12-4
TGTGCCAGTACAGGGGGCGGTGATCAGCCCCAGCATTTT
CASTGGGDQPQHF